What follows is one TCR beta chain and its context. What it recognizes is unknown. This sample was included in a study of shared clonotypes between healthy human individuals. CD8 cells regarded as naive lacked CD45RO, were positively chosen for CCR7, and omitted terminally differentiated effector memory CD45RA+ cells. Every one of the donors was a Caucasian adult that lived in Nashville, Tennessee. Deep-level settings were used for running the assay. The method was immunoSEQ multiplex PCR; TCRdb's version includes in-frame clones alone and lacks a portion of them. The sample yields around 580,000 clones, roughly 98% seen once. Study results and caveats: Donor clonotype sharing was expected to depend on sequencing depth. Against clonotypes common to all four donors, non-shared ones had lower generation probabilities.

The sequencing sample was made of naive CD8+ T cells sorted from blood. This TCR was recovered from a man aged 25 to 40 in good health.

CDR3 bases: TGTGCCAGCAGCTTCCTCAGGGTCGGTAGCGGGAGTAACTATGAGCAGTTCTTC. It codes for CASSFLRVGSGSNYEQFF. The gene calls are TRBV7-9 and TRBJ2-1; the match to TRBD2 covers 9 bases. The germline V gene has CDR1 SEHNR and CDR2 FQNEAQ (reference sequence). Unmatched junction bases numbered 17, after V lost 3 bases and J lost 8 bases. This CDR3 region has 18 residues. The full variable domain, completed using reference TRBV7-9 and TRBJ2-1, is DTGVSQNPRHKITKRGQNVTFRCDPISEHNRLYWYRQTLGQGPEFLTYFQNEAQLEKSRLLSDRFSAERPKGSFSTLEIQRTEQGDSAMYLCASSFLRVGSGSNYEQFFGPGTRLTVL.